This T cell receptor (beta chain) comes out of a study of graft-versus-host responses after intestinal transplantation. Study as a whole: After anti-thymocyte globulin induction, recipients took tacrolimus and steroids for three to four years.

For this clone: Its antigen is as yet unknown.

Using immunoSEQ multiplex PCR, the repertoire was profiled, and TCRdb retains in-frame clones only, with some absent. Of 85,000 to 90,000 clones detected, under 90% appear once; the ten largest clones hold nearly 0.11%. The V gene lost 3 bases and the J gene lost 3 bases, with 11 bases spanning the gap. The CDR3 sequence is 14 residues long. Germline V gene sequence: CDR1 SGHVS, CDR2 FNYEAQ. Sequencing used unstimulated CD4+ T cells sorted from spleen or lymph node cells, obtained before intestinal transplant. This receptor was obtained from a human donor who received an intestinal transplant. The rearrangement uses TRBV7-6 and TRBJ2-5; no firm D call. CDR3: CASSFRRIEETQYF. The DNA of the CDR3 is TGTGCCAGCAGCTTTAGGCGGATCGAAGAGACCCAGTACTTC.